The 26 T cell receptor beta chains in this list originate from one sample, sequenced in a study of cytomegalovirus exposure and HLA in healthy donors. The protocol was immunoSEQ multiplex PCR, while the TCRdb copy is restricted to in-frame clones and leaves out a portion. The top ten clones hold 1.8% of a sample with about 130,000 clones, about 94% of them seen once. Material: PBMCs. The source is a man between 18 and 29 years old in good health and CMV-seropositive.

In this sample, this clone turned up once. The gene calls are TRBV6-5 and TRBJ2-1, with D possibly being TRBD2 (5 bases). The CDR3 contains 14 residues. Germline values: CDR1 MNHEY, CDR2 SVGAGI. The ends were cut back, 5 bases at V and 0 bases at J, with 8 bases in the middle. CDR3 DNA: TGTGCCAGCAGTCGGGAACACTCCTACAATGAGCAGTTCTTC. Protein sequence: CASSREHSYNEQFF.

CDR3 residues: CASRTRGQGARSNQPQHF. Written as DNA, the CDR3 is TGTGCCAGCAGGACTCGGGGACAGGGAGCAAGAAGCAATCAGCCCCAGCATTTT. The chain couples TRBV28 to TRBJ1-5; 9 nucleotides agree with TRBD1. Trimming removed 6 bases from V and 1 base from J; junction bases left unmatched: 13. The germline gives CDR1 MDHEN, CDR2 SYDVKM. This CDR3 spans 18 amino acids.

This chain connects TRBV5-1 to TRBJ2-5, with 9 bases that match TRBD2. Losses at the gene ends were 4 bases for V and 7 bases for J; bases not matched to a gene: 8. This CDR3 is 14 amino acids long. CDR1 and CDR2 from the germline V gene are SGHRS and YFSETQ. DNA for the CDR3: TGCGCCAGCAGCATCGGGACTAGCTCTACGACCCAGTACTTC. It codes for CASSIGTSSTTQYF.

The rearrangement uses TRBV9 and TRBJ2-1; D is perhaps TRBD2 (5 bases). The length of the CDR3 is 14 residues. The V and J ends lost 4 bases and 8 bases respectively, with 16 bases between them. Per germline, CDR1 SGDLS and CDR2 YYNGEE. The CDR3 spells CASSPTTSSYEQFF. The CDR3, as DNA: TGTGCCAGCAGCCCGACTACTAGTAGCTATGAGCAGTTCTTC.

J is TRBJ2-2 and V is TRBV28; a possible D gene is TRBD1 (7 bases). Trimming cost V 8 bases and J 7 bases, with 17 bases left between them. Per the germline V gene, CDR1 is MDHEN and CDR2 is SYDVKM. This CDR3 contains 14 residues. The CDR3 bases are TGTGCCAGCTGGGGGGACAGTTCGAACGGGGAGCTGTTTTTT. It yields the protein CASWGDSSNGELFF.

This chain uses TRBV15 with TRBJ2-7; maybe TRBD1 (6 bases). Trimming stripped 0 bases from V and 7 bases from J, with 13 bases between. The germline V gene has CDR1 LNHNV and CDR2 YYDKDF (reference sequence). CDR3 length: 14 residues. CDR3 region: CATSRDGRQGEQYF. DNA of the CDR3: TGTGCCACCAGCAGAGACGGTAGGCAGGGGGAGCAGTACTTC.

This clone was picked up one time. The chain links TRBV19 to TRBJ1-2; D unresolved. CDR1 and CDR2 (germline): LNHDA, SQIVND (reference sequence). The CDR3 runs 13 residues. Trimming removed 1 base at V and 8 bases at J, with 11 bases between. CDR3 loop: CASSIVSNHGYTF. CDR3 coding DNA: TGTGCCAGTAGTATAGTCTCTAACCACGGCTACACCTTC.

This clone was seen only once. The chain links TRBV2 to TRBJ2-3; 7 bases are shared with TRBD2. With 8 bases clipped from V and 5 bases from J, the junction kept 10 bases outside the gene matches. The length of the CDR3 is 14 residues. CDR1 SNHLY and CDR2 FYNNEI come from the germline V gene. CDR3 in amino acids: CASLPGGKRDTQYF. The CDR3 DNA is TGTGCCAGCCTCCCGGGAGGAAAGCGAGATACGCAGTATTTT.

This clone was seen once. The J gene is TRBJ1-1, the V gene TRBV19, with TRBD1 identical over 7 bases. Trimming took 7 bases from V and 0 from J; bases not matched to a gene: 5. Germline V gene lookup returns CDR1 LNHDA and CDR2 SQIVND (reference sequence). This CDR3 region has 14 residues. The CDR3 spells CASKAGGMNTEAFF. CDR3 in DNA: TGTGCCAGTAAGGCAGGGGGAATGAACACTGAAGCTTTCTTT. Full variable domain (outside the CDR3, taken from reference TRBV19 and TRBJ1-1): DGGITQSPKYLFRKEGQNVTLSCEQNLNHDAMYWYRQDPGQGLRLIYYSQIVNDFQKGDIAEGYSVSREKKESFPLTVTSAQKNPTAFYLCASKAGGMNTEAFFGQGTRLTVV.

This clone appeared once. The chain employs TRBV5-1 and TRBJ1-1, with D possibly matching TRBD1 (5 bases). The CDR3 runs to 15 residues. V shed 1 base and J shed 11 bases, with 21 bases lying between them. Per the germline V gene, CDR1 is SGHRS and CDR2 is YFSETQ. Here the CDR3 reads CASSLRGLNPRHAFF. In DNA, the CDR3 is TGCGCCAGCAGCTTGAGGGGACTCAATCCGCGGCACGCTTTCTTT.

This rearrangement joins TRBV5-1 to TRBJ2-2; D may be TRBD2 (6 bases). Germline CDR1 SGHRS, CDR2 YFSETQ. Trimming removed 0 bases from V and 3 bases from J, with 9 bases in between. The CDR3 is made up of 15 amino acids. Here the CDR3 DNA reads TGCGCCAGCAGCTTGGCGGAGGGCGACACCGGGGAGCTGTTTTTT. This codes for CASSLAEGDTGELFF.

The chain is built from TRBV15 and TRBJ2-3, with D perhaps TRBD2 (6 bases). Trimming took off 8 bases at V and 2 bases at J, with 11 bases between the two ends. CDR3 length equals 13 residues. Germline V gene sequence: CDR1 LNHNV, CDR2 YYDKDF (reference sequence). CDR3 protein: CATARDSTDTQYF. The CDR3 nucleotides read TGTGCCACCGCCCGGGACTCCACAGATACGCAGTATTTT.

The chain employs TRBV28 and TRBJ2-1, with 8 bases fitting TRBD2. Germline V lookup: CDR1 MDHEN, CDR2 SYDVKM. V lost 5 bases, J lost 6 bases, and 6 bases stayed unmatched. This CDR3 has 14 amino acids. For the CDR3, the DNA is TGTGCCAGCAGTGGATGGGCGGGAGGCAATGAGCAGTTCTTC. The encoded protein is CASSGWAGGNEQFF.

The chain recombines TRBV30 with TRBJ1-6; TRBD1 matches at 10 bases. The CDR3 has 14 residues. Trimming cost V 1 base and J 10 bases; bases outside gene matches: 4. Germline CDR1 reads GTSNPN; CDR2 reads SVGIG (reference sequence). In DNA form, the CDR3 reads TGTGCCTGGAGTGGGGACAGGGGAGGATCACCCCTCCACTTT. It translates to CAWSGDRGGSPLHF.

The genes are TRBV6-5 and TRBJ1-2, with TRBD1 matching over 8 bases. V was clipped by 8 bases and J by 11 bases; unmatched bases: 13. CDR3 length: 13 amino acids. Germline V gene data show CDR1 as MNHEY and CDR2 as SVGAGI. CDR3 region: CASGRDRRARYTF. CDR3 in DNA: TGTGCCAGCGGCAGGGACAGGAGAGCTCGGTACACCTTC.

This clone appeared once. The V and J genes are TRBV23-1 and TRBJ2-3; TRBD2 might be the D (5 bases). TRBV23-1 is marked as an open reading frame, function uncertain. CDR3 size: 16 residues. The V gene lost 8 bases and the J gene lost 1 base, with 19 bases spanning the gap. In DNA form, the CDR3 reads TGCGCCAGCCCTAATCCGGGGTACCCTCGCACAGATACGCAGTATTTT. Translation: CASPNPGYPRTDTQYF.

V usage is TRBV27 and J usage is TRBJ2-3; TRBD2 aligns across 8 bases. This CDR3 comprises 16 residues. The trim removed 2 bases at V and 2 bases at J, leaving 6 bases unmatched. Looked up from germline, CDR1 is MNHEY and CDR2 is SMNVEV (reference sequence). CDR3 nucleotides: TGTGCCAGCAGTTTAAAGCGGGGGCCCCCCACAGATACGCAGTATTTT. Its translation is CASSLKRGPPTDTQYF.

The chain carries TRBV6-1 and TRBJ1-1; D may be TRBD1 (6 bases). This CDR3 contains 15 residues. Germline V gene data show CDR1 as MNHNS and CDR2 as SASEGT. V was pared by 5 bases and J by 4 bases, with 17 bases between. Here the CDR3 DNA reads TGTGCCAGCAGTCCCTACAGGGTAGGTGGCACTGAAGCTTTCTTT. It encodes CASSPYRVGGTEAFF.

The rearrangement uses TRBV5-4 and TRBJ2-1; 9 nucleotides line up with TRBD2. CDR3 length: 15 amino acids. The germline gives CDR1 SGHNT, CDR2 YYREEE (reference sequence). With 4 bases clipped from V and 4 bases from J, the junction kept 6 bases outside the gene matches. The DNA for the CDR3 is TGTGCCAGCAGCCAAACTAGCGGGCATTACAATGAGCAGTTCTTC. It specifies CASSQTSGHYNEQFF.

The rearrangement uses TRBV28 and TRBJ2-1; the D gene is possibly TRBD1 (6 bases). Per the germline V gene, CDR1 is MDHEN and CDR2 is SYDVKM. There are 12 residues in the CDR3. V lost 2 bases, J lost 10 bases, and 9 bases lay in between. In DNA form, the CDR3 reads TGTGCCAGCAGTTTACAGGGGAAGGAGCAGTTCTTC. The encoded protein is CASSLQGKEQFF.

The chain has TRBV7-9 and TRBJ1-1; no firm D call. This CDR3 contains 13 residues. Trimming shortened V by 1 base and J by 3 bases, and 6 bases separated the two germline ends. Looked up from germline, CDR1 is SEHNR and CDR2 is FQNEAQ (reference sequence). CDR3 sequence (DNA): TGTGCCAGCAGCTTAGGGTCAGACACTGAAGCTTTCTTT. Translated, it gives CASSLGSDTEAFF.

The chain employs TRBV21-1 and TRBJ2-1; the listed D gene, TRBD2, was not tested against the DNA. TRBV21-1 is recorded as a pseudogene. The CDR3 is 16 amino acids. Here the CDR3 DNA reads TGTGCCAGCAGAACCCTCGACTACCTCTCCTACAATGAGCAGTTCTTC. The encoded protein is CASRTLDYLSYNEQFF.

The chain employs TRBV6-1 and TRBJ1-4, with D hard to call. CDR3 length equals 15 residues. CDR1 is MNHNS and CDR2 is SASEGT in the germline V gene. Trimming cost V 10 bases and J 4 bases, with 19 bases left between them. CDR3 sequence: CATAISPDYNEKLFF. The CDR3 DNA reads TGTGCCACAGCGATCAGTCCAGATTATAATGAAAAACTGTTTTTT.

The chain is built from TRBV18 and TRBJ1-5, with 7 bases fitting TRBD1. This CDR3 has 15 amino acids. Unmatched junction bases numbered 2, after V lost 3 bases and J lost 0 bases. Germline V gives CDR1 KGHSH, CDR2 LQKENI. CDR3 in amino acids: CASSPRGLSNQPQHF. The CDR3, as DNA: TGTGCCAGCTCACCGAGGGGGCTTAGCAATCAGCCCCAGCATTTT.

The rearrangement joins TRBV11-2 to TRBJ2-3; D is perhaps TRBD2 (6 bases). The CDR3 is 15 residues long. Germline assignment: CDR1 SGHAT and CDR2 FQNNGV. The V gene lost 3 bases and the J gene lost 2 bases, with 12 bases spanning the gap. The DNA of the CDR3 is TGTGCCAGCAGCTTGGTTGGAGGGATCACAGATACGCAGTATTTT. Its protein is CASSLVGGITDTQYF.

The chain combines TRBV27 with TRBJ2-1; 11 bases align to TRBD2. The CDR3 spans 16 residues. CDR1 and CDR2 (germline): MNHEY, SMNVEV (reference sequence). V trimming: 6 bases; J trimming: 3 bases; junction bases outside the gene matches: 7. The CDR3 loop is CASRASTSGSYNEQFF. DNA of the CDR3: TGTGCCAGCAGGGCGTCAACTAGCGGGAGCTACAATGAGCAGTTCTTC.